These T cell receptor beta chains were read from a single sample in a study of blood T cell repertoires in COVID-19. Clones were sequenced by immunoSEQ multiplex PCR, and TCRdb holds only the in-frame ones, with some missing. The sample carries around 270,000 clones, 84% recorded once. Sequencing was done on a sample of peripheral blood. These TCRs come from a man in his 60s with acute or convalescent COVID-19. The CDR3 runs from the conserved cysteine through the conserved F or W.

J	V	CDR3
TRBJ1-2	TRBV6-2/TRBV6-3	CASSYGTGFYGYTF
TRBJ2-5	TRBV5-1	CASSLVVTQETQYF
TRBJ1-2	TRBV19	CASRRLAAHGYTF
TRBJ2-7	TRBV10-3	CAISLLETYEQYF
TRBJ2-1	TRBV5-1	CASSLGLAGGPAYNEQFF
TRBJ1-2	TRBV7-2	CASSLTPGKNYGYTF
TRBJ2-5	TRBV11-2	CASSLDTAVVTQYF
TRBJ2-1	TRBV9	CASSVGGRSYNEQFF
TRBJ2-2	TRBV7-3	CASSLTTSGRSGELFF
TRBJ2-1	TRBV5-1	CASSLGGGYEQFF
TRBJ2-7	TRBV6-5	CASSYGRLGDEQYF
TRBJ2-1	TRBV11-2	CASSTGGHEQFF
TRBJ1-5	TRBV11-2	CASSLVQGARQHF
TRBJ1-6	TRBV27	CASSRGPATGTFRSPLHF
TRBJ1-2	TRBV3-1/TRBV3-2	CASSQARGSYGYTF
TRBJ1-5	TRBV6-5	CASRQTGRNQPQHF
TRBJ1-2	TRBV10-1	CASSDGGAPYGYTF
TRBJ1-5	TRBV6-5	CASSVNQPQHF
TRBJ2-7	TRBV9	CASSVLSGSGSEQYF
TRBJ2-2	TRBV11-2	CASSSSGNTGELFF
TRBJ1-2	TRBV28	CASSSDRRDGYTF
TRBJ1-3	TRBV11-2	CASSLDGGTGNTIYF
TRBJ1-1	TRBV6-2/TRBV6-3	CASSSQGMNTEAFF
TRBJ2-3	TRBV5-1	CASSLMSDTDTQYF
TRBJ2-7	TRBV19	CASSGTSGKSVTYEQYF